A selection of T cell receptor beta chains follows, all from one sample in a study of cytomegalovirus exposure and HLA in healthy donors. TCRdb's table, derived via immunoSEQ multiplex PCR, lists solely in-frame clones and lacks some. This table has over 80,000 clones, 65% to 85% appearing once. The sample consisted of PBMCs. Source of these receptors: a female donor in good health and CMV-seropositive. Both conserved end residues are part of each CDR3. Each record gives: J gene, clone size, V gene, D gene, CDR3 DNA, CDR3 protein. D genes are given only for firm matches. A row's size may be missing; if present it is once, few, many or a size class.

J gene: TRBJ1-2; clone size: .; V gene: TRBV2; D gene: .; CDR3 DNA: TGTGCCAGCACCGAGGGTGAGCAGGGGTATGGCTACACCTTC; CDR3 protein: CASTEGEQGYGYTF
J gene: TRBJ2-1; clone size: .; V gene: TRBV9; D gene: .; CDR3 DNA: TGTGCCAGCAGCACCAACCCGGGTAATGAGCAGTTCTTC; CDR3 protein: CASSTNPGNEQFF
J gene: TRBJ2-7; clone size: .; V gene: TRBV28; D gene: .; CDR3 DNA: TGTGCCAGCAGTTTAACAGGGATGACCTACGAGCAGTACTTC; CDR3 protein: CASSLTGMTYEQYF
J gene: TRBJ1-6; clone size: .; V gene: TRBV6-5; D gene: .; CDR3 DNA: TGTGCCAGCAGCCCGGACATCCCGGGTTCACCCCTCCACTTT; CDR3 protein: CASSPDIPGSPLHF
J gene: TRBJ2-5; clone size: .; V gene: TRBV29-1; D gene: .; CDR3 DNA: TGCAGCGTTGAAGGGGCAGGGAAAGAGACCCAGTACTTC; CDR3 protein: CSVEGAGKETQYF
J gene: TRBJ2-7; clone size: .; V gene: TRBV11-2; D gene: TRBD1; CDR3 DNA: TGTGCCAGCAGCTTAGGACAGGGGAGCTCCTACGAGCAGTACTTC; CDR3 protein: CASSLGQGSSYEQYF
J gene: TRBJ2-7; clone size: .; V gene: TRBV7-2; D gene: .; CDR3 DNA: TGTGCCAGCAGCCTCAGGACAGTCACCTACGAGCAGTACTTC; CDR3 protein: CASSLRTVTYEQYF
J gene: TRBJ2-3; clone size: .; V gene: TRBV7-8; D gene: .; CDR3 DNA: TGTGCCAGCAGCTTCTTGACAAGAAGCACAGATACGCAGTATTTT; CDR3 protein: CASSFLTRSTDTQYF
J gene: TRBJ1-1; clone size: .; V gene: TRBV21-1; D gene: .; CDR3 DNA: TGTGCCAGCAGCAAAGAAGGAGGGGAGGTGAACACTGAAGCTTTCTTT; CDR3 protein: CASSKEGGEVNTEAFF
J gene: TRBJ1-1; clone size: .; V gene: TRBV2; D gene: TRBD1; CDR3 DNA: TGTGCCAGCAGTGGAACGACAGGGGGGACCACTGAAGCTTTCTTT; CDR3 protein: CASSGTTGGTTEAFF
J gene: TRBJ1-1; clone size: .; V gene: TRBV7-9; D gene: TRBD1; CDR3 DNA: TGTGCCAGCAGCTTAGCGACAGGGATCGATGACACTGAAGCTTTCTTT; CDR3 protein: CASSLATGIDDTEAFF
J gene: TRBJ1-6; clone size: .; V gene: TRBV13; D gene: .; CDR3 DNA: TGTGCCAGCAGCTTTCAGGTGGTTAATTCACCCCTCCACTTT; CDR3 protein: CASSFQVVNSPLHF
J gene: TRBJ1-2; clone size: .; V gene: TRBV7-2; D gene: .; CDR3 DNA: TGTGCCAGCAGCTTAGTGGGCAGGGGAGATGGCTACACCTTC; CDR3 protein: CASSLVGRGDGYTF
J gene: TRBJ2-3; clone size: .; V gene: TRBV7-2; D gene: .; CDR3 DNA: TGTGCCAGCAGCTTCGCTAGCGGCACAGATACGCAGTATTTT; CDR3 protein: CASSFASGTDTQYF
J gene: TRBJ2-3; clone size: .; V gene: TRBV7-6; D gene: .; CDR3 DNA: TGTGCCAGCAGCTTATATATCAGGGCCCCAGATACGCAGTATTTT; CDR3 protein: CASSLYIRAPDTQYF
J gene: TRBJ1-5; clone size: .; V gene: TRBV2; D gene: TRBD1; CDR3 DNA: TGTGCCAGCAGAGGGGGCGTGAGGCAGCCCCAGCATTTT; CDR3 protein: CASRGGVRQPQHF
J gene: TRBJ1-1; clone size: once; V gene: TRBV5-1; D gene: TRBD1; CDR3 DNA: TGCGCCAGCAGCTTGGGGGACAGGGGGCCCGAGAACACTGAAGCTTTCTTT; CDR3 protein: CASSLGDRGPENTEAFF
J gene: TRBJ2-3; clone size: .; V gene: TRBV7-2; D gene: .; CDR3 DNA: TGTGCCAGCAGCAAGGTAGCGGACACAGATACGCAGTATTTT; CDR3 protein: CASSKVADTDTQYF
J gene: TRBJ1-4; clone size: few; V gene: TRBV7-9; D gene: .; CDR3 DNA: TGTGCCAGCAATGAATGGTCCGGGAAGAATGAAAAACTGTTTTTT; CDR3 protein: CASNEWSGKNEKLFF
J gene: TRBJ1-1; clone size: few; V gene: TRBV4-3; D gene: .; CDR3 DNA: TGCGCCAGCAGCCAAGAAGGGAGTAGGAGGGGGAACACTGAAGCTTTCTTT; CDR3 protein: CASSQEGSRRGNTEAFF
J gene: TRBJ1-2; clone size: .; V gene: TRBV7-2; D gene: TRBD1; CDR3 DNA: TGTGCCAGCAGCTTAGCGGGGGACAGTTATGGCTACACCTTC; CDR3 protein: CASSLAGDSYGYTF
J gene: TRBJ2-7; clone size: .; V gene: TRBV20-1; D gene: .; CDR3 DNA: TGCAGTGCCCCGAGTTCCGAGCAGTACTTC; CDR3 protein: CSAPSSEQYF
J gene: TRBJ2-1; clone size: .; V gene: TRBV29-1; D gene: .; CDR3 DNA: TGCAGCGTGGAGCCTCGGGACACCCCAGAAAATGAGCAGTTCTTC; CDR3 protein: CSVEPRDTPENEQFF
J gene: TRBJ1-2; clone size: few; V gene: TRBV2; D gene: .; CDR3 DNA: TGTGCCAGCAGCGAAAACAGGGAAGGCTACACCTTC; CDR3 protein: CASSENREGYTF
J gene: TRBJ1-2; clone size: once; V gene: TRBV28; D gene: TRBD1; CDR3 DNA: TGTGCCAGCACCCCACCCGGGACAGATTATGGCTACACCTTC; CDR3 protein: CASTPPGTDYGYTF
J gene: TRBJ1-5; clone size: .; V gene: TRBV7-8; D gene: .; CDR3 DNA: TGTGCCAGCAGCGCACAACAGGGTTTGGGACAGCCCCAGCATTTT; CDR3 protein: CASSAQQGLGQPQHF
J gene: TRBJ2-1; clone size: .; V gene: TRBV5-1; D gene: TRBD2; CDR3 DNA: TGCGCCAGCAGTTCACTAGCGGGAGCCTCCAATGAGCAGTTCTTC; CDR3 protein: CASSSLAGASNEQFF
J gene: TRBJ2-3; clone size: .; V gene: TRBV28; D gene: TRBD2; CDR3 DNA: TGTGCCAGCGGAGATAGCGGGAGTGGTACAGATACGCAGTATTTT; CDR3 protein: CASGDSGSGTDTQYF
J gene: TRBJ2-7; clone size: .; V gene: TRBV14; D gene: .; CDR3 DNA: TGTGCCAGCAGCCAGGATACCCAGGCCTACGAGCAGTACTTC; CDR3 protein: CASSQDTQAYEQYF
J gene: TRBJ2-5; clone size: .; V gene: TRBV11-2; D gene: .; CDR3 DNA: TGTGCCAGCAGCCTCGGCAGGGGCCAAGAGACCCAGTACTTC; CDR3 protein: CASSLGRGQETQYF
J gene: TRBJ1-2; clone size: few; V gene: TRBV6-1; D gene: TRBD1; CDR3 DNA: TGTGCCAGCAGGCCGGGACAGGAGTACTATGGCTACACCTTC; CDR3 protein: CASRPGQEYYGYTF
J gene: TRBJ1-1; clone size: .; V gene: TRBV4-1; D gene: .; CDR3 DNA: TGCGCCAGCAGCCAAGATGAAGGCGCAGGGAACACTGAAGCTTTCTTT; CDR3 protein: CASSQDEGAGNTEAFF
J gene: TRBJ1-1; clone size: .; V gene: TRBV6-5; D gene: TRBD1; CDR3 DNA: TGTGCCGCACACAGGGGGCTGAACACTGAAGCTTTCTTT; CDR3 protein: CAAHRGLNTEAFF
J gene: TRBJ2-7; clone size: few; V gene: TRBV6-5; D gene: TRBD1; CDR3 DNA: TGTGCCAGCAGAGGGACAGGGACCTACGAGCAGTACTTC; CDR3 protein: CASRGTGTYEQYF
J gene: TRBJ1-6; clone size: .; V gene: TRBV27; D gene: .; CDR3 DNA: TGTGCCAGCATGGTACAGGGAATGGGACCCCTCCACTTT; CDR3 protein: CASMVQGMGPLHF